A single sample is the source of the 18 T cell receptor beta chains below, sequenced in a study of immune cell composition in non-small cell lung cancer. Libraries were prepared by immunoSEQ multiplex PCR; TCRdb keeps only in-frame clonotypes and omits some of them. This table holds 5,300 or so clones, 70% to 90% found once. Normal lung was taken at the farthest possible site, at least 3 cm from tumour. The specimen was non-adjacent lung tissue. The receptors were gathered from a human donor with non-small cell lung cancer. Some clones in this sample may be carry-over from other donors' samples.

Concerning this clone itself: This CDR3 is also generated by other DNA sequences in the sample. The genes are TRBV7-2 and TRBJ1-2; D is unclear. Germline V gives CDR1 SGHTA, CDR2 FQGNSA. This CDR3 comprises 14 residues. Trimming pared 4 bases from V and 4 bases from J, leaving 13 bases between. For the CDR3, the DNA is TGTGCCAGCAGCTCGAGCGGTGGCACCTATGGCTACACCTTC. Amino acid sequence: CASSSSGGTYGYTF.

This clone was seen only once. CDR3 nucleotide sequence: TGTGCCAGTAGTGCGACAGGGTACGAGCAGTACTTC. It translates to CASSATGYEQYF. The V call is TRBV19, the J call TRBJ2-7; 7 bases are a match to TRBD1. Germline trimming cut 5 bases from V and 4 bases from J; bases unmatched to any gene: 2. Germline-derived CDR1 and CDR2 are LNHDA and SQIVND (reference sequence). The CDR3 totals 12 residues.

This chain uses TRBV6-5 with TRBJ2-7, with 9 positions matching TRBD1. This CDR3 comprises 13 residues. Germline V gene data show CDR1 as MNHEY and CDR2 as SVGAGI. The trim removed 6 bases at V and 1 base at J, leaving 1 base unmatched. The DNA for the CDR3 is TGTGCCAGCAGGACAGGGGGTTCCTACGAGCAGTACTTC. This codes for CASRTGGSYEQYF.

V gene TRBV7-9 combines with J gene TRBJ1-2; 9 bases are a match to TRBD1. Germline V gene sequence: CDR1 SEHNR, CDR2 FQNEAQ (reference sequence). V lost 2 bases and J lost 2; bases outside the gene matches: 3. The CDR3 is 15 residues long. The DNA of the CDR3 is TGTGCCAGCAGCTTATCTGGGACAGGGAACTATGGCTACACCTTC. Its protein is CASSLSGTGNYGYTF.

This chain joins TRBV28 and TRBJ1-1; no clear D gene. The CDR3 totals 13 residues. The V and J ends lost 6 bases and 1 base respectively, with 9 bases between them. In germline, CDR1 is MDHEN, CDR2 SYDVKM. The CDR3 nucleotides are TGTGCCAGCAGCTTCAGGCGGAACACTGAAGCTTTCTTT. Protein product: CASSFRRNTEAFF.

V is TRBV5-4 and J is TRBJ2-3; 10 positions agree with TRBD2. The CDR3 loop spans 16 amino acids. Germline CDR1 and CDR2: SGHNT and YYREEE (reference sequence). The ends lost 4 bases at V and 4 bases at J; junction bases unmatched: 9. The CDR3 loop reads CASSPIAGGYADTQYF. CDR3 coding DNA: TGTGCCAGCAGCCCAATAGCGGGGGGCTACGCAGATACGCAGTATTTT.

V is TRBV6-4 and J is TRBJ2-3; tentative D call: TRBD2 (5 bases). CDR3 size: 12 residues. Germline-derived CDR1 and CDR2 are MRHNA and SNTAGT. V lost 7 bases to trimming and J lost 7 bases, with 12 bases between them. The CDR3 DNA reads TGTGCCAGCACCGGGGAACACCATACGCAGTATTTT. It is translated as CASTGEHHTQYF.

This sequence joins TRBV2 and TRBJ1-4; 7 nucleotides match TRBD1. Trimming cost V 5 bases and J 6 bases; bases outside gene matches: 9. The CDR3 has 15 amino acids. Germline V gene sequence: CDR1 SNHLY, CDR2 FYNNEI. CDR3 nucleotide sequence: TGTGCCAGCAGTCCTAGTGAGGGGGCGCATGAAAAACTGTTTTTT. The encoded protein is CASSPSEGAHEKLFF.

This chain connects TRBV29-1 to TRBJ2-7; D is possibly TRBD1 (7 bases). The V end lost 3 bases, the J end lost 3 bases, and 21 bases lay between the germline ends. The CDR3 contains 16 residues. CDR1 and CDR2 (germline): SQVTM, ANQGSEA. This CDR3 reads CSVDFRGARGVYEQYF. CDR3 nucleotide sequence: TGCAGCGTTGACTTCAGGGGAGCCAGGGGGGTCTACGAGCAGTACTTC.

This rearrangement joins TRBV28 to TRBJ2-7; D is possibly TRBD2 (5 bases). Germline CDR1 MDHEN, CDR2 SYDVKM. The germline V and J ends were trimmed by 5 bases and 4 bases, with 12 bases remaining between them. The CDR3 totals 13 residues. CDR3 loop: CASSTGTLYEQYF. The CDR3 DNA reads TGTGCCAGCAGTACGGGAACTCTGTACGAGCAGTACTTC.

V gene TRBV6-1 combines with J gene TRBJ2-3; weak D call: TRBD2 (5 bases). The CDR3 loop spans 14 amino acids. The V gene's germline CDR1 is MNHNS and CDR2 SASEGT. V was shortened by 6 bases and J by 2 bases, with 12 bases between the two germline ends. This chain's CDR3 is CASRREPATDTQYF. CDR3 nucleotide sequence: TGTGCCAGCAGGAGGGAGCCAGCCACAGATACGCAGTATTTT.

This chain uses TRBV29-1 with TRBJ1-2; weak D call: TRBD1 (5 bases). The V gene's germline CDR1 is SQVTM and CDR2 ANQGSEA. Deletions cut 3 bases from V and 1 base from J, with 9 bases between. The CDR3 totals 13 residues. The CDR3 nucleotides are TGCAGCGTTGATGGGGGGATTAACTATGGCTACACCTTC. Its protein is CSVDGGINYGYTF.

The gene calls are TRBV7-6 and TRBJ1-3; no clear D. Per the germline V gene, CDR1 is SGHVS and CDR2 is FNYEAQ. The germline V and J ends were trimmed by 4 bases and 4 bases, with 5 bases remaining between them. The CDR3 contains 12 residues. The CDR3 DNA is TGTGCCAGCAGCTCAGAAGGAAACACCATATATTTT. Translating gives CASSSEGNTIYF.

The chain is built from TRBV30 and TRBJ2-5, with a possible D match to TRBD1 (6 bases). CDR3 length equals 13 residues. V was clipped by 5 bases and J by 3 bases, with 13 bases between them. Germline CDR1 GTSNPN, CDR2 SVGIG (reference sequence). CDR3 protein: CAWEGDKKETQYF. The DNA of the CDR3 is TGTGCCTGGGAGGGGGACAAAAAAGAGACCCAGTACTTC.

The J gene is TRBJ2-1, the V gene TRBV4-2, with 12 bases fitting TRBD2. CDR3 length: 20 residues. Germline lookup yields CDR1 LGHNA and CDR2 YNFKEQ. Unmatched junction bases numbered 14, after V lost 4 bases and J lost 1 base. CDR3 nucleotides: TGTGCCAGCAGCCTAATAGGACTAGCGGGGCCGGTTGGGTCCTACAATGAGCAGTTCTTC. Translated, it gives CASSLIGLAGPVGSYNEQFF.

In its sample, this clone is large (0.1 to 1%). The CDR3 DNA reads TGTGCCAGCTCGCTCGACAGGGGCGGAGAAGCTTTCTTT. It codes for CASSLDRGGEAFF. The genes are TRBV18 and TRBJ1-1, with 8 bases identical to TRBD1. The CDR3 loop spans 13 amino acids. V lost 6 bases, J lost 8 bases, and 8 bases stayed unmatched. The germline CDR1 and CDR2 sequences are KGHSH and LQKENI.

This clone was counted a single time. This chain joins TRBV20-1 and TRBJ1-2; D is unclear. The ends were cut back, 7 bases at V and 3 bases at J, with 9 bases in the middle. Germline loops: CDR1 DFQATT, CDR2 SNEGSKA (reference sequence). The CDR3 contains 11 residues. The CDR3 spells CSVAQYYGYTF. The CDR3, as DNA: TGCAGTGTTGCTCAGTACTATGGCTACACCTTC.

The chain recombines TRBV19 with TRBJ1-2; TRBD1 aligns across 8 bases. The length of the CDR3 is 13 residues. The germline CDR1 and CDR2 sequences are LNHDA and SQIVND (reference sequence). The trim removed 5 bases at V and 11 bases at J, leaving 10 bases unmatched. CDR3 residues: CASSGRDRPPYTF. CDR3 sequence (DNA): TGTGCCAGTAGTGGCCGGGACAGGCCACCATACACCTTC.